What follows are 16 T cell receptor beta chains derived from one specimen sequenced in a study of shared clonotypes between healthy human individuals. Some clones are missing from TCRdb's copy, which holds only in-frame ones; the method was immunoSEQ multiplex PCR. The sample has 2 million to 3 million clones, approximately 93% seen once. The sample consisted of naive CD4+ T cells from PBMCs. The subset was: CD45RA+ positively selected. All receptors derive from a man younger than 35 in good health. Some clones in this sample may be carry-over from other donors' samples.

The chain has TRBV2 and TRBJ2-1; 10 bases are a match to TRBD2. There are 14 residues in the CDR3. Germline V gene sequence: CDR1 SNHLY, CDR2 FYNNEI. V shed 3 bases and J 7 bases; nucleotides not matched to a gene: 3. CDR3 in DNA: TGTGCCAGCAGTGAGTCGGGACTAGCGAATGAGCAGTTCTTC. It specifies CASSESGLANEQFF. Full variable domain (missing parts from reference TRBV2 and TRBJ2-1): EPEVTQTPSHQVTQMGQEVILRCVPISNHLYFYWYRQILGQKVEFLVSFYNNEISEKSEIFDDQFSVERPDGSNFTLKIRSTKLEDSAMYFCASSESGLANEQFFGPGTRLTVL.

V usage is TRBV15 and J usage is TRBJ2-3; 7 bases match TRBD1. The germline V gene encodes CDR1 LNHNV and CDR2 YYDKDF (reference sequence). The CDR3 runs to 18 residues. V shed 1 base, J shed 0 bases, and the junction held 10 bases outside the gene matches. CDR3 in amino acids: CATSRGLQGIPSTDTQYF. The CDR3 bases are TGTGCCACCAGCAGAGGATTACAGGGGATACCAAGCACAGATACGCAGTATTTT.

The chain's CDR3 is CASSPLNHTQYF. Written as DNA, the CDR3 is TGTGCCAGCAGCCCGCTTAATCATACGCAGTATTTT. The chain recombines TRBV7-2 with TRBJ2-3; D gene uncertain. In germline, CDR1 is SGHTA, CDR2 FQGNSA. This CDR3 has 12 residues. Trimming cost V 5 bases and J 7 bases, with 10 bases left between them.

This clone was counted once. The rearrangement links TRBV10-1 to TRBJ2-7; D might be TRBD2 (6 bases). Per germline, CDR1 WNHNN and CDR2 SYGVQD (reference sequence). The V and J ends lost 3 bases and 0 bases respectively, with 9 bases between them. The CDR3 contains 14 residues. The CDR3 is CASSEGGNSYEQYF. CDR3 coding DNA: TGCGCCAGCAGTGAAGGCGGGAACTCCTACGAGCAGTACTTC.

The chain combines TRBV29-1 with TRBJ2-7; D is possibly TRBD2 (5 bases). The ends were cut back, 4 bases at V and 4 bases at J, with 11 bases in the middle. Germline-derived CDR1 and CDR2 are SQVTM and ANQGSEA. The CDR3 spans 12 residues. CDR3 nucleotides: TGCAGCGTTGGACAACGGGGTTACGAGCAGTACTTC. It specifies CSVGQRGYEQYF.

The gene calls are TRBV28 and TRBJ1-2; D perhaps matches TRBD1 (6 bases). Trimming cost V 5 bases and J 7 bases, with 14 bases left between them. This CDR3 contains 13 residues. Germline assignment: CDR1 MDHEN and CDR2 SYDVKM. CDR3 nucleotide sequence: TGTGCCAGCAGTCCGGGACAAAGAACTGGCTACACCTTC. It encodes CASSPGQRTGYTF.

The chain recombines TRBV18 with TRBJ2-5; 7 bases line up with TRBD2. The V and J ends lost 3 bases and 4 bases, in that order; junction bases with no gene match: 8. Germline lookup yields CDR1 KGHSH and CDR2 LQKENI. There are 15 residues in the CDR3. CDR3 coding DNA: TGTGCCAGCTCACCCGGGACTACCCGCGGAGAGACCCAGTACTTC. Its translation is CASSPGTTRGETQYF.

The chain uses TRBV19 and TRBJ1-3; a weak D match, TRBD1 (6 bases). The V gene's germline CDR1 is LNHDA and CDR2 SQIVND (reference sequence). This CDR3 has 15 amino acids. V was shortened by 8 bases and J by 2 bases, with 16 bases between the two germline ends. This CDR3 reads CASGPRGATGNTIYF. CDR3 DNA sequence: TGTGCCAGTGGGCCGCGGGGGGCGACTGGAAACACCATATATTTT.

The J gene is TRBJ2-6, the V gene TRBV19, with D perhaps matching TRBD2 (5 bases). Per the germline V gene, CDR1 is LNHDA and CDR2 is SQIVND (reference sequence). V was pared by 7 bases and J by 0 bases, with 16 bases between. This CDR3 contains 17 residues. Here the CDR3 reads CASKRDFWASGANVLTF. CDR3 in DNA: TGTGCCAGTAAGAGGGATTTTTGGGCCTCTGGGGCCAACGTCCTGACTTTC. The whole variable domain, remainder taken from reference TRBV19 and TRBJ2-6, is DGGITQSPKYLFRKEGQNVTLSCEQNLNHDAMYWYRQDPGQGLRLIYYSQIVNDFQKGDIAEGYSVSREKKESFPLTVTSAQKNPTAFYLCASKRDFWASGANVLTFGAGSRLTVL.

There are a few counts of this clone. Other DNA sequences in this specimen translate into the identical CDR3. The V gene is TRBV5-1, the J gene TRBJ2-3; 7 bases line up with TRBD1. The trim removed 3 bases at V and 3 bases at J, leaving 1 base unmatched. CDR1 and CDR2 (germline): SGHRS, YFSETQ. This CDR3 is 13 amino acids long. This chain's CDR3 is CASSSQGTDTQYF. In DNA form, the CDR3 reads TGCGCCAGCAGCTCACAGGGGACAGATACGCAGTATTTT. The whole variable domain, filled in from reference TRBV5-1 and TRBJ2-3, reads KAGVTQTPRYLIKTRGQQVTLSCSPISGHRSVSWYQQTPGQGLQFLFEYFSETQRNKGNFPGRFSGRQFSNSRSEMNVSTLELGDSALYLCASSSQGTDTQYFGPGTRLTVL.

The CDR3 spells CASSESRASGEGTQYF. Here the CDR3 DNA reads TGTGCCAGCAGTGAATCCAGGGCTAGCGGAGAGGGGACCCAGTACTTC. V and J are TRBV25-1 and TRBJ2-5; 7 positions match TRBD2. The trim removed 1 base at V and 7 bases at J, leaving 12 bases unmatched. The germline V gene encodes CDR1 MGHDK and CDR2 SYGVNS. This CDR3 region has 16 residues.

CDR3 sequence (DNA): TGTGCCAGCAGGGGACATCCATTCACCGGGGAGCTGTTTTTT. Its protein is CASRGHPFTGELFF. V gene TRBV6-4 combines with J gene TRBJ2-2; D possibly corresponds to TRBD1 (6 bases). Trimming took 6 bases from V and 4 from J, leaving 12 bases between them. Germline V gene data show CDR1 as MRHNA and CDR2 as SNTAGT. The CDR3 length is 14 residues.

V gene TRBV7-4 combines with J gene TRBJ2-1, with D unclear. The CDR3 totals 17 residues. The germline CDR1 and CDR2 sequences are SGHVT and SQSDAQ. Trimming left V 5 bases short and J 5 bases short, with 22 bases between. DNA for the CDR3: TGTGCCAGCAGCGTACCCTCCTGCCCTAATCCGAACAATGAGCAGTTCTTC. Translating gives CASSVPSCPNPNNEQFF.

This chain joins TRBV9 and TRBJ2-3, with TRBD2 matching over 11 bases. The trim removed 3 bases at V and 4 bases at J, leaving 7 bases unmatched. The CDR3 is 16 amino acids. Germline V gene lookup returns CDR1 SGDLS and CDR2 YYNGEE. The CDR3 DNA reads as TGTGCCAGCAGCGCCGTAGCGGGAGGGTTTGCAGATACGCAGTATTTT. Translating gives CASSAVAGGFADTQYF. The entire variable domain, with the rest obtained from reference TRBV9 and TRBJ2-3, is as follows: DSGVTQTPKHLITATGQRVTLRCSPRSGDLSVYWYQQSLDQGLQFLIQYYNGEERAKGNILERFSAQQFPDLHSELNLSSLELGDSALYFCASSAVAGGFADTQYFGPGTRLTVL.

The chain is built from TRBV25-1 and TRBJ2-1, with 8 bases fitting TRBD2. This CDR3 is built from 14 residues. V gave up 7 bases and J gave up 6 bases; unmatched junction bases: 8. Germline V gene lookup returns CDR1 MGHDK and CDR2 SYGVNS. As DNA, the CDR3 is TGTGCCAGCATAGATCCCGGGAGGGTCAATGAGCAGTTCTTC. Translated: CASIDPGRVNEQFF.

The chain links TRBV5-1 to TRBJ2-7, with 10 bases aligning to TRBD1. The J segment lost 5 bases and the V segment lost 3 bases, leaving 11 bases of the junction unmatched. The V gene's germline CDR1 is SGHRS and CDR2 YFSETQ. The CDR3 consists of 16 residues. This CDR3 reads CASSWTGGMTSDEQYF. The CDR3 DNA reads as TGCGCCAGCAGCTGGACAGGGGGAATGACCTCTGACGAGCAGTACTTC.